This note documents a single TCR beta chain sequence. The V gene's germline CDR1 is LNHDA and CDR2 SQIVND (reference sequence). Trimming cost V 4 bases and J 4 bases; bases outside gene matches: 11. The CDR3 totals 17 residues. Participants classified as exposed had met a COVID-19 case within 2 weeks before study entry. Profiling relied on immunoSEQ multiplex PCR, and the TCRdb table lists in-frame clones only, not all of them. The table lists around 400,000 clones, roughly 90% of them singletons. The entry originates in a study of blood T cell repertoires in COVID-19. The wider study: Both acute and convalescent COVID-19 samples were obtained from the United States, Italy and Spain. Sample material is recorded as cDNA or gDNA derived from T cells, B-cell-depleted T cells, or PBMCs.

The origin of this receptor is a woman aged 40-49 years who had been exposed to COVID-19. This chain links TRBV19 with TRBJ2-2; 8 bases map to TRBD2. The source material was PBMCs or T cells enriched from blood (not recorded which). This chain's CDR3 is CASSRVGGGRSTGELFF. The CDR3 DNA reads as TGTGCCAGTAGTAGGGTAGGCGGCGGGAGGTCCACCGGGGAGCTGTTTTTT.